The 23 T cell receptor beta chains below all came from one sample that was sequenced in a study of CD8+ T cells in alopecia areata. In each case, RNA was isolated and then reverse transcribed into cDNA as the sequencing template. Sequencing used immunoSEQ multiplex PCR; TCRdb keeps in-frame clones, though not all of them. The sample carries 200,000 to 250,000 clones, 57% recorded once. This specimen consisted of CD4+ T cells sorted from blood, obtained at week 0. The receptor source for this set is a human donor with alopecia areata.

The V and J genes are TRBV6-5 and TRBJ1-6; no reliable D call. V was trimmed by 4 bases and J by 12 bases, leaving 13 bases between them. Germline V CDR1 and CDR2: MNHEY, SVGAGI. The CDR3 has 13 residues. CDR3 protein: CASSFSREGPLHF. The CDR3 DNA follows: TGTGCCAGCAGTTTCAGCAGAGAAGGACCCCTCCACTTT.

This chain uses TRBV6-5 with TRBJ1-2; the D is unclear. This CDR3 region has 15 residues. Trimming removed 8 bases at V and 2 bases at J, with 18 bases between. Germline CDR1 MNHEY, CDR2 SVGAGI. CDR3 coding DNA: TGTGCCAGCTCCAGCCAGGACCGTTCGAACTATGGCTACACCTTC. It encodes CASSSQDRSNYGYTF.

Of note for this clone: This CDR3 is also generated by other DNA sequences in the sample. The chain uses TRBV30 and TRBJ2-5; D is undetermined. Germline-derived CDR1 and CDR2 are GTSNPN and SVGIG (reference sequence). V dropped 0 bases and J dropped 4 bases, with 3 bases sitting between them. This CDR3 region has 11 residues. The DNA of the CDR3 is TGTGCCTGGAGTGTAGGAGAGACCCAGTACTTC. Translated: CAWSVGETQYF.

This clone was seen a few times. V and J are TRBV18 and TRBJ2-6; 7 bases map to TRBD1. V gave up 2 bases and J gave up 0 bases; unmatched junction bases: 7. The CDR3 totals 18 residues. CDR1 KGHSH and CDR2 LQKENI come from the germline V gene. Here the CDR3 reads CASSPLVGQSSGANVLTF. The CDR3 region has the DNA TGTGCCAGCTCACCATTGGTGGGACAGAGCTCTGGGGCCAACGTCCTGACTTTC.

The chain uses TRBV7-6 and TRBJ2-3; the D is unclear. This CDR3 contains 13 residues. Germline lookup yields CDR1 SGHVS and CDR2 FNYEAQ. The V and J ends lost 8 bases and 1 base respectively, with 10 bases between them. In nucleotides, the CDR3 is TGTGCCAGCGGGGTCCCTCGCACAGATACGCAGTATTTT. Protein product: CASGVPRTDTQYF.

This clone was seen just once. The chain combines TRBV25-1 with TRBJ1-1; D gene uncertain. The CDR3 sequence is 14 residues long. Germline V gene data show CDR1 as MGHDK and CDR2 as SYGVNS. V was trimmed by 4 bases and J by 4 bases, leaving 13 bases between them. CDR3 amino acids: CASSGNRAATEAFF. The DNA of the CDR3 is TGTGCCAGCAGTGGAAACCGGGCAGCCACTGAAGCTTTCTTT.

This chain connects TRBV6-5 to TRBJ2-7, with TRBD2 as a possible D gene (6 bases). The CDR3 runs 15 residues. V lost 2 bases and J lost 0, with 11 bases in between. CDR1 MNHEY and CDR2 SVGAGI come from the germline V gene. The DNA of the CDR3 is TGTGCCAGCAGTTACGGGGGGACGAGCTCCTACGAGCAGTACTTC. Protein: CASSYGGTSSYEQYF.

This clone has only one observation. For the CDR3, the DNA is TGTGCCAGCAGCGGGACAAGGAATTTAGCCAAAAACATTCAGTACTTC. Amino acid sequence: CASSGTRNLAKNIQYF. The chain carries TRBV7-2 and TRBJ2-4; D possibly corresponds to TRBD1 (6 bases). V was shortened by 5 bases and J by 0 bases, with 14 bases between the two germline ends. There are 16 residues in the CDR3. Germline CDR1 reads SGHTA; CDR2 reads FQGNSA.

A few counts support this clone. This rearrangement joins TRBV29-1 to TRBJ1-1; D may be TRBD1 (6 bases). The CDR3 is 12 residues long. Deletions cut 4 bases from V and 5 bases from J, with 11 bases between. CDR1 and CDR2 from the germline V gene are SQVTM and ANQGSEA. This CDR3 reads CSVGQGQTEAFF. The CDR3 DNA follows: TGCAGCGTTGGGCAGGGGCAGACTGAAGCTTTCTTT.

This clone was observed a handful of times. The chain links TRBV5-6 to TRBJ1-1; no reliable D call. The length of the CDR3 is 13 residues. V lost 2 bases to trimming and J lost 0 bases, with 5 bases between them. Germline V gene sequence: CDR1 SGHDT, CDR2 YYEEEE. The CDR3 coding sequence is TGTGCCAGCAGCTTTCAGGTGAACACTGAAGCTTTCTTT. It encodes CASSFQVNTEAFF.

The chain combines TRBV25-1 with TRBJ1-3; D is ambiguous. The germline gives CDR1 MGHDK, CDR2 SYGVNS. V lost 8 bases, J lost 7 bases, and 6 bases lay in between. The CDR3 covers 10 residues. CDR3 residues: CASGGNTIYF. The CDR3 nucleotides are TGTGCCAGCGGAGGTAACACCATATATTTT.

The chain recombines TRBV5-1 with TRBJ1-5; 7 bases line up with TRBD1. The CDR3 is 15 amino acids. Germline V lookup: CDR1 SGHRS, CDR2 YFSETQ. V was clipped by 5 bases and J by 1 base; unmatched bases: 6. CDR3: CASRTGFESNQPQHF. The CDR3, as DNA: TGCGCCAGCAGGACAGGGTTTGAGAGCAATCAGCCCCAGCATTTT.

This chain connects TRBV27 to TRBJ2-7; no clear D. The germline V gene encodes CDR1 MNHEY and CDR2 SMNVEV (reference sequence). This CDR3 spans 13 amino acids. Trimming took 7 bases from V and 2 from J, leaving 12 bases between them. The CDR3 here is CASKPDGPYEQYF. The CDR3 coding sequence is TGTGCCAGCAAGCCGGACGGACCCTACGAGCAGTACTTC.

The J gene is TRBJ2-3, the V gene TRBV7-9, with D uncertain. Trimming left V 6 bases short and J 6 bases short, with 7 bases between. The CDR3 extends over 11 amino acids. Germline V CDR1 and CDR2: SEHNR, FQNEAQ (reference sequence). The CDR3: CASRVEDTQYF. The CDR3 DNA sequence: TGTGCCAGCAGGGTCGAGGATACGCAGTATTTT.

CDR3 sequence reads: CASSSPPREIGQTQYF. The DNA of the CDR3 is TGTGCCAGCAGTTCCCCCCCCAGGGAAATTGGGCAGACCCAGTACTTC. The chain has TRBV7-6 and TRBJ2-5; TRBD1 might be the D (5 bases). The germline gives CDR1 SGHVS, CDR2 FNYEAQ. The CDR3 totals 16 residues. Trimming cost V 6 bases and J 6 bases, with 23 bases left between them.

The CDR3: CATSNLRGGSGYTF. The CDR3 coding sequence is TGTGCCACCAGCAACTTACGAGGGGGAAGTGGCTACACCTTC. The rearrangement uses TRBV15 and TRBJ1-2; D possibly corresponds to TRBD1 (6 bases). The germline V gene has CDR1 LNHNV and CDR2 YYDKDF (reference sequence). The V end lost 4 bases, the J end lost 7 bases, and 16 bases lay between the germline ends. The CDR3 consists of 14 residues.

In DNA, the CDR3 is TGTGCCAGCTCACCTCGCGGACAGGGCACAGATACGCAGTATTTT. Translation gives CASSPRGQGTDTQYF. The genes are TRBV18 and TRBJ2-3; 7 nucleotides align to TRBD1. CDR1 and CDR2 from the germline V gene are KGHSH and LQKENI. The V segment lost 3 bases and the J segment 1 base; nucleotides outside the gene matches: 4. This CDR3 comprises 15 residues.

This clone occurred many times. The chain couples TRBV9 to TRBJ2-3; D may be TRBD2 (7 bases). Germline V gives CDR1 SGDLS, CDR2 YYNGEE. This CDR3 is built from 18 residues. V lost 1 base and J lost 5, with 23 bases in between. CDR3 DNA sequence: TGTGCCAGCAGCGTAAACCCTCCGGGGGCGGGGGCCAGAGATACGCAGTATTTT. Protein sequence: CASSVNPPGAGARDTQYF. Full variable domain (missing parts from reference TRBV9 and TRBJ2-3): DSGVTQTPKHLITATGQRVTLRCSPRSGDLSVYWYQQSLDQGLQFLIQYYNGEERAKGNILERFSAQQFPDLHSELNLSSLELGDSALYFCASSVNPPGAGARDTQYFGPGTRLTVL.

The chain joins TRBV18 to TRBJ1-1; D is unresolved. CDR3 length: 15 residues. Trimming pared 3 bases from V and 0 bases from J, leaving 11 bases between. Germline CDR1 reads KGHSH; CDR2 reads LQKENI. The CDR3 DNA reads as TGTGCCAGCTCACCCCAGACGGAATTGAACACTGAAGCTTTCTTT. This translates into CASSPQTELNTEAFF. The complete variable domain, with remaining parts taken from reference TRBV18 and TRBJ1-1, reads NAGVMQNPRHLVRRRGQEARLRCSPMKGHSHVYWYRQLPEEGLKFMVYLQKENIIDESGMPKERFSAEFPKEGPSILRIQQVVRGDSAAYFCASSPQTELNTEAFFGQGTRLTVV.

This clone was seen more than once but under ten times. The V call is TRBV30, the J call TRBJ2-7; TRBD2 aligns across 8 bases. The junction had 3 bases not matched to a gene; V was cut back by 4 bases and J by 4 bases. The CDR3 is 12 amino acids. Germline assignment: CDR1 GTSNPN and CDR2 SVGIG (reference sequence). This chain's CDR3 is CAWTKRGYEQYF. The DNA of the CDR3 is TGTGCCTGGACCAAGCGGGGGTACGAGCAGTACTTC. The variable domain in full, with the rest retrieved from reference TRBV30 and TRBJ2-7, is SQTIHQWPATLVQPVGSPLSLECTVEGTSNPNLYWYRQAAGRGLQLLFYSVGIGQISSEVPQNLSASRPQDRQFILSSKKLLLSDSGFYLCAWTKRGYEQYFGPGTRLTVT.

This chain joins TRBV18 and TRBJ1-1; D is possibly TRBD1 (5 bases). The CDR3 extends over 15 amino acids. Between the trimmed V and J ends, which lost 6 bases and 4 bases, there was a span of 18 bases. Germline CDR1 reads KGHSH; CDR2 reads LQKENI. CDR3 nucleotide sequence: TGTGCCAGCTCCGCGGCGCCGCCCGGGGCCACTGAAGCTTTCTTT. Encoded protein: CASSAAPPGATEAFF. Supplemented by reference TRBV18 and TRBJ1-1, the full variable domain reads NAGVMQNPRHLVRRRGQEARLRCSPMKGHSHVYWYRQLPEEGLKFMVYLQKENIIDESGMPKERFSAEFPKEGPSILRIQQVVRGDSAAYFCASSAAPPGATEAFFGQGTRLTVV.

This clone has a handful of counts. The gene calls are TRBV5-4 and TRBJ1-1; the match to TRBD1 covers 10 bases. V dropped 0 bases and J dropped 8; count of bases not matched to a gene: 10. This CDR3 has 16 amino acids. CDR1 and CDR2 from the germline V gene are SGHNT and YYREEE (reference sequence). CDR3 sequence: CASSLARLDRGDEAFF. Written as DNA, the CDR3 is TGTGCCAGCAGCTTGGCCAGACTGGACAGGGGGGACGAAGCTTTCTTT.

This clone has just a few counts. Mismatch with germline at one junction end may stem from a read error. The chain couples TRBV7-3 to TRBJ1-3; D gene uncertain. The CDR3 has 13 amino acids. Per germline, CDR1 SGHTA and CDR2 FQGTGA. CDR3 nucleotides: TGTGCCAGCAGTTTAAGTCGAGGGAACACCATATATTTT. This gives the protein CASSLSRGNTIYF.